This TCR beta chain was profiled in a study of T cells in Graves' hyperthyroidism and ophthalmopathy. Between the trimmed V and J ends, which lost 3 bases and 9 bases, there was a span of 12 bases. CDR3 length: 14 amino acids. Germline V lookup: CDR1 SEHNR, CDR2 FQNEAQ (reference sequence). The study's findings and limits: Also found in blood were most expanded thyroid clonotypes above 0.001.

This clonotype was found many times. Its matching antigen is unknown. Exclusions: uncontrolled infection, other autoimmune disease, pregnancy, lactation. What was amplified from RNA transcripts were TCR beta CDR3 regions. The study used the HTBI primer set for a first-round RT-PCR of the TCR CDR3. TCRdb re-called the multiplex PCR reads with MiXCR, one entry per CDR3 protein. The table records approximately 700,000 distinct CDR3 sequences, 45% of them present only once. The chain uses TRBV7-9 and TRBJ1-6; D not certain. The sample comprised peripheral blood or thyroid tissue (not recorded which). The sequence came from an adult man with Graves' disease, either hyperthyroidism or ophthalmopathy (not recorded which). CDR3 region: CASSLGIPGSPLHF. CDR3 in DNA: TGTGCCAGCAGCTTGGGGATTCCGGGTTCACCCCTCCACTTT.